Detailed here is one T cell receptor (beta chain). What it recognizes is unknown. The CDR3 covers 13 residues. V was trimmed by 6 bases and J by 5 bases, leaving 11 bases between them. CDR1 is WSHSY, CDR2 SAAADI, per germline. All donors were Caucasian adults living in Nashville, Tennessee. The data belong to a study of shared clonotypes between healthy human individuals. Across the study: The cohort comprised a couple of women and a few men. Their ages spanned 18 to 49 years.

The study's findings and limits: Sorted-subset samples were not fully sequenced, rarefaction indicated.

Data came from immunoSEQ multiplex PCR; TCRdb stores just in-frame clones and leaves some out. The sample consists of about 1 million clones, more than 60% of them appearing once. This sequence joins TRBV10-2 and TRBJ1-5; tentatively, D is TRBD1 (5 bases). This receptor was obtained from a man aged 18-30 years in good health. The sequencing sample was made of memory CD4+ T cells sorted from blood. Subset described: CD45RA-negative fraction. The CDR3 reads CASRGRSDQPQHF. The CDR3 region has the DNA TGCGCCAGCAGGGGGCGATCGGATCAGCCCCAGCATTTT.